This T cell receptor beta chain appears in the sequencing data of a study of CD8+ T cells in alopecia areata. Across the study: Administration of oral tofacitinib to treated patients was at 5 to 10 mg twice daily.

CDR1 and CDR2 (germline): SEHNR, FQNEAQ (reference sequence). The ends were cut back, 1 base at V and 3 bases at J, with 5 bases in the middle. The CDR3 has 13 amino acids. cDNA prepared by RNA extraction and subsequent reverse transcription served as the template for sequencing. Data came from immunoSEQ multiplex PCR; TCRdb stores just in-frame clones and leaves some out. The sample consists of 200,000 to 250,000 clones, more than 45% of them appearing once. Regarding treatment: oral pan-JAK inhibitor, 5-10 mg twice daily. The receptor comes from a human donor with alopecia areata. The chain employs TRBV7-9 and TRBJ2-3; D uncertain. The sequences come from CD4+ T cells sorted from blood, collected at week 4, from a patient treated with tofacitinib. CDR3 in DNA: TGTGCCAGCAGCTTAGAGCTGACAGATACGCAGTATTTT. Translation gives CASSLELTDTQYF.